This TCR beta chain was observed in a study of sequential checkpoint blockade in melanoma (dated by TCRdb to the late 2010s). For context, the study as a whole: Patients were assigned by 1:1 randomization to either first-line nivolumab followed by ipilimumab (arm A) or ipilimumab followed by nivolumab (arm B). Maintenance nivolumab came after each of the two trial sequences. DNA from about 90 melanoma tumor samples collected before treatment underwent TCRbeta immunosequencing. For about two dozen patients, matched tumor biopsies were obtained before treatment and at week 13, following single-agent nivolumab (arm A) or ipilimumab (arm B). In about 83% of the matched pre- and post-treatment tumor biopsy pairs, both biopsies came from the same lesion.

CDR1 and CDR2 were assigned from the germline V gene as SGHNT and YENEEA. Trimming accounts for 5 bases at V and 0 bases at J, while the number of junction bases matched to no gene is 9. The CDR3 starts with the cysteine, ends with the phenylalanine, and has 17 residues. Only CDR3 DNA remains: 51 bases, in frame from the first base. What the work shows at the level of the full study, not this receptor alone: Among patients in the nivolumab-first arm (arm A), tumor TIL clonality before treatment was associated with response (P = .04). Larger, independent patient cohorts are needed to validate the response-prediction model that combines TCR metrics and mutation burden. Patients with increases in tumor T-cell fraction and clonality by week 13 were approximately 30 times more likely to achieve clinical benefit. Tumor T-cell fraction and clonality were correlated with PD-L1 staining and CD8+ T-cell counts, but not with mutational load. Small sample sizes and reduced statistical power limited the within-arm analyses of tumor T-cell fraction.

Many counts were recorded for this clone. Its antigen target is currently unknown. No quality values exist for individual bases; no much larger clone is one base distant. The sample's treatment or condition label, decoded: randomized to nivolumab then ipilimumab (arm A) or the reverse (arm B). No trial patient had received prior DNA-damaging chemotherapy. Samples were obtained from patients with melanoma enrolled in CheckMate 064, a randomized, open-label phase II trial of sequential checkpoint blockade. Genomic DNA from formalin-fixed paraffin-embedded (FFPE) tissue samples served as the input for tumor TCR sequencing. TCRbeta CDR3 regions were immunosequenced from genomic DNA with the immunoSEQ Assay. Before high-throughput sequencing, genomic DNA was amplified using bias-controlled multiplex PCR. The original methods were these. To quantify the absolute abundance of each unique TCRbeta CDR3 region, the sequences were collapsed and filtered. Clonality, defined as 1 minus Pielou's evenness, was calculated using only productive rearrangements. Tumor T-cell fraction was computed by normalizing TCRbeta template counts to usable DNA, estimated from several housekeeping genes. A previously published method was used to identify clones whose frequencies were significantly greater in on-treatment samples than in baseline samples. TCRdb obtained this table from immuneACCESS and retained in-frame rearrangements with V and J assigned. These tables miss some clones; where compared with another copy, unresolved V genes account for less than half of the shortfall, and the remainder is unexplained. That table is the source of V, J and clone size, and D and trimming were worked out from the DNA. The sample table holds about 6,400 clones, of which roughly 21% were seen once. Roughly 10% of the sample goes to the ten largest clones.

The sequence derives from a human donor with melanoma. This material consisted of tumor tissue (inferred from file names), taken from a patient given nivolumab and ipilimumab in sequence. Rearrangement joined TRBV11-3 to TRBJ1-5; 8 of the junction bases match TRBD1. In nucleotides, the sequence is TGTGCCAGCAGCCTGACAGGGGCGTTATATAGCAATCAGCCCCAGCATTTT. Its translation is CASSLTGALYSNQPQHF. Outside the CDR3, residues come from the reference TRBV11-3 and TRBJ1-5 proteins, so the full variable domain is: EAGVVQSPRYKIIEKKQPVAFWCNPISGHNTLYWYLQNLGQGPELLIRYENEEAVDDSQLPKDRFSAERLKGVDSTLKIQPAELGDSAVYLCASSLTGALYSNQPQHFGDGTRLSIL.